These T cell receptor beta chains were read from a single sample in a study of CD8+ T cells in alopecia areata. Sequencing used immunoSEQ multiplex PCR; TCRdb keeps in-frame clones, though not all of them. The sample lists roughly 170,000 clones, 50% to 60% occurring once. The material sequenced was CD4+ T cells sorted from blood, taken at week 0. Receptor source: a human donor with alopecia areata. CDR3s include the opening cysteine and the closing phenylalanine or tryptophan. D genes are given only for firm matches. Some rows mark clone size as missing; the rest say once, few, many or name a class of expanded clone.

TRBV29-1	TRBD1	.	TRBJ1-2	TGCAGCGTTGAAGATCACAGGGGCCCCTACTATGGCTACACCTTC	CSVEDHRGPYYGYTF
TRBV2	.	.	TRBJ2-3	TGTGCCAGCAGTGAAGAAGCTACGGATACGCAGTATTTT	CASSEEATDTQYF
TRBV6-5	TRBD2	.	TRBJ2-5	TGTGCCAGCAGTAAACTAGCGGGGGGGCGTGAGACCCAGTACTTC	CASSKLAGGRETQYF
TRBV5-1	TRBD1	.	TRBJ1-2	TGCGCCAGCAGCGCGACAGGGGGCGAGGTTGGCTACACCTTC	CASSATGGEVGYTF
TRBV19	.	.	TRBJ1-5	TGTGCCAGTCGGGACGGTAATCAGCCCCAGCATTTT	CASRDGNQPQHF
TRBV27	TRBD2	.	TRBJ2-5	TGTGCCAGCAGATCAGCGGGGCGGGGGGAGACCCAGTACTTC	CASRSAGRGETQYF
TRBV11-2	.	.	TRBJ1-4	TGTGCCAGCAGCCCGGGGGGTTACGTGGATGAAAAACTGTTTTTT	CASSPGGYVDEKLFF
TRBV15	.	.	TRBJ1-5	TGTGCCACCAGCAGAGGTAGACAGAGCAATCAGCCCCAGCATTTT	CATSRGRQSNQPQHF
TRBV5-1	.	.	TRBJ2-7	TGCGCCAGCAGCCCAGGGGACTACTACGAGCAGTACTTC	CASSPGDYYEQYF
TRBV15	.	few	TRBJ2-1	TGTGCCACCAGCAGAGACAGGGGGGATGAGCAGTTCTTC	CATSRDRGDEQFF
TRBV5-1	TRBD1	few	TRBJ2-7	TGCGCCAGCAGGGACAGGCTGTACGAGCAGTACTTC	CASRDRLYEQYF
TRBV29-1	.	.	TRBJ1-2	TGCAGCGTTATGCGGCGCACGGTCTATGGCTACACCTTC	CSVMRRTVYGYTF
TRBV30	TRBD1	few	TRBJ1-6	TGTGCCTGGAGAGGGGACAGTAATTCACCCCTCCACTTT	CAWRGDSNSPLHF
TRBV30	.	.	TRBJ2-7	TGTGCCTGGAGTGATTTAGGGGTGACCTACGAGCAGTACTTC	CAWSDLGVTYEQYF
TRBV6-4	.	.	TRBJ1-6	TGTGCCACCCGGGAGGGCTGGAATTCACCCCTCCACTTT	CATREGWNSPLHF
TRBV5-1	.	few	TRBJ2-7	TGCGCCAGCAGCTTGGCCGGGAATGGCGAGCAGTACTTC	CASSLAGNGEQYF
TRBV7-2	.	.	TRBJ1-5	TGTGCCAGCAGCCCCGGTACGGTGTGGGTGGGGCCCCAGCATTTT	CASSPGTVWVGPQHF
TRBV14	.	medium-sized	TRBJ1-1	TGTGCCAGCAGCCAAGGGGGGTCGTGGGCGGCTTTCTTT	CASSQGGSWAAFF
TRBV29-1	TRBD2	few	TRBJ2-1	TGCAGCGTTGAGACTAGCACGCCCAATGAGCAGTTCTTC	CSVETSTPNEQFF
TRBV2	.	few	TRBJ1-2	TGTGCCAGCAGCCCTGTAAACTATGGCTACACCTTC	CASSPVNYGYTF
TRBV29-1	.	few	TRBJ2-1	TGCAGCGCTCTCCTCGGACTGGACAATGAGCAGTTCTTC	CSALLGLDNEQFF
TRBV7-2	.	.	TRBJ1-6	TGTGCCAGCAGCGCAGTTGCGGGGAGAAATTCACCCCTCCACTTT	CASSAVAGRNSPLHF
TRBV29-1	.	once	TRBJ2-7	TGCAGCGTCGTTTACGGGGTCTCCTACGAGCAGTACTTC	CSVVYGVSYEQYF
TRBV29-1	.	few	TRBJ2-4	TGCAGCGTTGGGTCGGGGCGGCTAAACATTCAGTACTTC	CSVGSGRLNIQYF